Listed below are T cell receptor beta chains from one sample, sequenced in a study of blood T cell repertoires in COVID-19. Profiling relied on immunoSEQ multiplex PCR, and the TCRdb table lists in-frame clones only, not all of them. Among fewer than 400,000 clones listed, approximately 81% were seen once. Sequenced input: PBMCs or T cells enriched from blood (not recorded which). These receptors all stem from a woman younger than 45 who had been exposed to COVID-19. CDR3s include the opening cysteine and the closing phenylalanine or tryptophan. A D gene is named only where the DNA matches it firmly. Clone size is not always given. Where it is, it says once, few, many or a class for expanded clones.

NA | TRBJ1-6 | TRBV18 | NA | CASSPNTFPLHF | TGTGCCAGCTCACCGAATACTTTTCCCCTCCACTTT
NA | TRBJ1-4 | TRBV9 | TRBD1 | CASSVDPGTGREKLFF | TGTGCCAGCAGCGTAGATCCCGGGACAGGGAGAGAAAAACTGTTTTTT
NA | TRBJ2-1 | TRBV6-1 | NA | CASSEGGTFF | TGTGCCAGCAGTGAAGGGGGCACGTTCTTC
NA | TRBJ2-5 | TRBV14 | NA | CASSQLGGGETQYF | TGTGCCAGCAGCCAATTGGGAGGGGGAGAGACCCAGTACTTC
NA | TRBJ2-5 | TRBV27 | TRBD2 | CASSPGLALTRGETQYF | TGTGCCAGCAGCCCGGGACTAGCTCTCACCCGGGGGGAGACCCAGTACTTC
NA | TRBJ2-5 | TRBV19 | TRBD2 | CASSPVAGGVGETQYF | TGTGCCAGTAGTCCCGTAGCGGGAGGAGTGGGAGAGACCCAGTACTTC
NA | TRBJ2-5 | TRBV7-3 | TRBD2 | CASSPRERGFQETQYF | TGTGCCAGCAGCCCCCGGGAGCGGGGATTTCAAGAGACCCAGTACTTC
NA | TRBJ1-2 | TRBV5-5 | NA | CASSPTQSPYRDGYTF | TGTGCCAGCAGCCCAACCCAGAGCCCTTACAGGGACGGCTACACCTTC
NA | TRBJ2-5 | TRBV3-1/TRBV3-2 | TRBD2 | CASSQAAGGWETQYF | TGTGCCAGCAGCCAGGCAGCGGGGGGGTGGGAGACCCAGTACTTC
NA | TRBJ2-7 | TRBV5-5 | TRBD2 | CASSSALAESSYEQYF | TGTGCCAGCAGCTCTGCACTAGCGGAGTCCTCCTACGAGCAGTACTTC
NA | TRBJ2-5 | TRBV24-1 | TRBD1 | CATSETGAIQETQYF | TGTGCCACCAGTGAGACAGGGGCTATCCAAGAGACCCAGTACTTC
NA | TRBJ1-1 | TRBV30 | NA | CAWTTWGAEAFF | TGTGCCTGGACCACCTGGGGGGCTGAAGCTTTCTTT
NA | TRBJ2-7 | TRBV14 | NA | CASSQDGLGREQYF | TGTGCCAGCAGCCAAGATGGACTTGGCCGGGAGCAGTACTTC
once | TRBJ1-2 | TRBV19 | TRBD1 | CASTIESGTVYGYTF | TGTGCCAGTACCATAGAATCCGGGACAGTTTATGGCTACACCTTC
few | TRBJ1-5 | TRBV19 | NA | CASSTPAQGKSNQPQHF | TGTGCCAGTAGTACTCCGGCCCAGGGGAAAAGCAATCAGCCCCAGCATTTT
NA | TRBJ1-1 | TRBV4-1 | NA | CASSQGVGAKAFF | TGCGCCAGCAGCCAAGGGGTGGGGGCGAAAGCTTTCTTT
many | TRBJ2-2 | TRBV25-1 | NA | CASSPPGFEDGELFF | TGTGCCAGCAGTCCCCCCGGGTTTGAAGACGGGGAGCTGTTTTTT
NA | TRBJ1-6 | TRBV7-9 | TRBD1 | CASSQGQGNSPLHF | TGTGCCAGCAGCCAAGGACAGGGGAATTCACCCCTCCACTTT
NA | TRBJ2-5 | TRBV3-1/TRBV3-2 | TRBD2 | CASSQREQETQYF | TGTGCCAGCAGCCAGCGGGAGCAGGAGACCCAGTACTTC
few | TRBJ2-5 | TRBV3-1/TRBV3-2 | TRBD2 | CASSQRTSGSETQYF | TGTGCCAGCAGCCAACGGACTAGCGGGAGTGAGACCCAGTACTTC
NA | TRBJ2-2 | TRBV24-1 | NA | CATGTSNTGELFF | TGTGCCACCGGGACATCTAACACCGGGGAGCTGTTTTTT
NA | TRBJ2-1 | TRBV19 | TRBD2 | CASTPFASGTTDNEQFF | TGTGCCAGTACCCCCTTTGCGAGCGGGACCACGGACAATGAGCAGTTCTTC
NA | TRBJ2-7 | TRBV5-8 | NA | CASSFQVGGEQYF | TGTGCCAGCAGCTTCCAGGTCGGGGGCGAGCAGTACTTC
NA | TRBJ1-6 | TRBV5-8 | NA | CASSFNWTVINSPLHF | TGTGCCAGCAGCTTTAATTGGACAGTGATAAATTCACCCCTCCACTTT
NA | TRBJ2-3 | TRBV5-1 | TRBD2 | CASKLAGVADTQYF | TGCGCCAGCAAGCTTGCGGGAGTAGCAGATACGCAGTATTTT
NA | TRBJ2-5 | TRBV7-8 | NA | CASSRRRVAAQETQYF | TGTGCCAGCAGCCGAAGGAGGGTTGCGGCGCAAGAGACCCAGTACTTC
NA | TRBJ2-5 | TRBV28 | NA | CASSRGQLQETQYF | TGTGCCAGCAGCCGAGGACAGCTCCAAGAGACCCAGTACTTC
NA | TRBJ1-1 | TRBV5-1 | NA | CASSYVRGNTEAFF | TGCGCCAGCAGCTATGTCAGGGGAAACACTGAAGCTTTCTTT
NA | TRBJ1-3 | TRBV6-5 | NA | CASSSFRGNTIYF | TGTGCCAGCAGTTCATTTCGGGGAAACACCATATATTTT
NA | TRBJ1-3 | TRBV24-1 | NA | CATGQFSSGNTIYF | TGTGCCACCGGACAGTTCAGCTCTGGAAACACCATATATTTT
NA | TRBJ2-5 | TRBV6-5 | TRBD2 | CASSYSRTSVETQYF | TGTGCCAGCAGTTACTCCAGGACTAGTGTGGAGACCCAGTACTTC
NA | TRBJ1-2 | TRBV28 | NA | CASSLGRGIYGYTF | TGTGCCAGCAGTTTGGGCCGGGGGATCTATGGCTACACCTTC
NA | TRBJ2-1 | TRBV7-9 | NA | CASTQRSQGSYNEQFF | TGTGCCAGCACCCAACGGTCGCAGGGCTCCTACAATGAGCAGTTCTTC
once | TRBJ1-6 | TRBV28 | NA | CASSFTHAFSSYNSPLHF | TGTGCCAGCAGCTTTACTCACGCCTTTTCCTCCTATAATTCACCCCTCCACTTT
NA | TRBJ2-7 | TRBV28 | TRBD2 | CASTSSAGGSYEQYF | TGTGCCAGCACCTCTTCAGCGGGAGGTTCCTACGAGCAGTACTTC
NA | TRBJ2-5 | TRBV28 | NA | CASSPPAAVRRSETQYF | TGTGCCAGCAGTCCCCCGGCGGCGGTTCGCCGCAGCGAGACCCAGTACTTC
NA | TRBJ2-1 | TRBV6-5 | NA | CASSYSMSSYNEQFF | TGTGCCAGCAGTTACTCGATGAGCTCCTACAATGAGCAGTTCTTC
NA | TRBJ2-1 | TRBV11-3 | NA | CASSLDWDNYNEQFF | TGTGCCAGCAGCTTAGATTGGGACAACTACAATGAGCAGTTCTTC
NA | TRBJ1-1 | TRBV10-3 | TRBD1 | CAISEYRQGDWNTEAFF | TGTGCCATCAGTGAGTATCGCCAGGGGGATTGGAACACTGAAGCTTTCTTT
NA | TRBJ2-2 | TRBV9 | TRBD1 | CASSVTLGQGNTGELFF | TGTGCCAGCAGCGTAACTTTGGGACAGGGGAACACCGGGGAGCTGTTTTTT
once | TRBJ2-7 | TRBV4-1 | TRBD1 | CASTRDRGSYEQYF | TGCGCCAGCACCCGGGACAGGGGGTCCTACGAGCAGTACTTC
NA | TRBJ2-1 | TRBV9 | TRBD2 | CASSVTSGRGNEQFF | TGTGCCAGCAGCGTAACTAGCGGGAGGGGCAATGAGCAGTTCTTC
NA | TRBJ2-3 | TRBV4-3 | NA | CASSQDSGTDTQYF | TGCGCCAGCAGCCAAGACAGCGGCACAGATACGCAGTATTTT
NA | TRBJ2-7 | TRBV3-1/TRBV3-2 | NA | CASSQDHTGSHEQYF | TGTGCCAGCAGCCAAGATCACACAGGGAGCCACGAGCAGTACTTC
NA | TRBJ1-5 | TRBV27 | NA | CASSLWLNQPQHF | TGTGCCAGCAGTTTATGGCTTAATCAGCCCCAGCATTTT
NA | TRBJ1-1 | TRBV6-1 | NA | CASSERVAFF | TGTGCCAGCAGTGAACGGGTAGCTTTCTTT
NA | TRBJ2-1 | TRBV4-2 | TRBD2 | CASSRGLAGALYNEQFF | TGTGCCAGCAGCCGAGGACTAGCGGGGGCCCTTTACAATGAGCAGTTCTTC
NA | TRBJ2-7 | TRBV5-1 | TRBD2 | CASWREGSYEQYF | TGCGCCAGCTGGCGGGAGGGGTCCTACGAGCAGTACTTC
NA | TRBJ2-1 | TRBV13 | NA | CASSLGGGPNEQFF | TGTGCCAGCAGCTTAGGCGGGGGGCCCAATGAGCAGTTCTTC
NA | TRBJ2-5 | TRBV9 | TRBD2 | CASSTASGRETQYF | TGTGCCAGCAGCACGGCTAGCGGGAGAGAGACCCAGTACTTC
NA | TRBJ2-7 | TRBV30 | TRBD2 | CAWSARDYLYEQYF | TGTGCCTGGAGTGCCCGGGACTACCTCTACGAGCAGTACTTC
NA | TRBJ1-1 | TRBV2 | NA | CASSYQGDTEAFF | TGTGCCAGCAGTTATCAGGGTGACACTGAAGCTTTCTTT
NA | TRBJ2-1 | TRBV12-5 | TRBD1 | CASGLVTGTGTYNEQFF | TGTGCTAGTGGTTTGGTTACCGGGACAGGGACCTACAATGAGCAGTTCTTC
NA | TRBJ1-1 | TRBV3-1/TRBV3-2 | NA | CASSQGTGLRAFF | TGTGCCAGCAGCCAGGGTACAGGGCTGCGAGCTTTCTTT
NA | TRBJ2-3 | TRBV7-3 | TRBD2 | CASSSLTGASGGSTDTQYF | TGTGCCAGCAGCTCCCTGACTGGGGCTAGCGGAGGGAGCACAGATACGCAGTATTTT